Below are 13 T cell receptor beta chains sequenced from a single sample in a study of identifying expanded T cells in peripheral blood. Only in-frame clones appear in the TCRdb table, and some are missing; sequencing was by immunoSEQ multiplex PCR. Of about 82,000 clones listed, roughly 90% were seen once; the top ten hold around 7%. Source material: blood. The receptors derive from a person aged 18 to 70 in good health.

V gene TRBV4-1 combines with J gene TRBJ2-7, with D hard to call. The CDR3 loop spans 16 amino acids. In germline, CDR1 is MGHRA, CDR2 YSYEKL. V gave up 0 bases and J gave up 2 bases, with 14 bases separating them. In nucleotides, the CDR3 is TGCGCCAGCAGCCAAGAACATGTAGTGACCACCTACGAGCAGTACTTC. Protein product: CASSQEHVVTTYEQYF.

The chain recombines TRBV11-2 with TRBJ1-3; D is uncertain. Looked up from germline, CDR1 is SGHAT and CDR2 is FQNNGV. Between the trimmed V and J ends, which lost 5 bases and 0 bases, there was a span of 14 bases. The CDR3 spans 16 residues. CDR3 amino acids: CASSPYRESSGNTIYF. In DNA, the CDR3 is TGTGCCAGCAGCCCCTACAGAGAGAGCTCTGGAAACACCATATATTTT.

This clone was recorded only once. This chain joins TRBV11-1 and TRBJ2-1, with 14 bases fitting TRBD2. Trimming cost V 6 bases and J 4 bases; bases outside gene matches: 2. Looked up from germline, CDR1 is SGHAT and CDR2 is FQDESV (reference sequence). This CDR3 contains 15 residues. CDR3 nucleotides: TGTGCCAGCAGGCGACTAGCGGGAGGGTACAATGAGCAGTTCTTC. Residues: CASRRLAGGYNEQFF.

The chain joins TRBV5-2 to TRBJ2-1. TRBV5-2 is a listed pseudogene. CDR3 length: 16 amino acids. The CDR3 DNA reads TGTGCCAGCACCCCCTCGTGGGGTAGCCGCTACAATGAGCAGTTCTTC. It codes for CASTPSWGSRYNEQFF.

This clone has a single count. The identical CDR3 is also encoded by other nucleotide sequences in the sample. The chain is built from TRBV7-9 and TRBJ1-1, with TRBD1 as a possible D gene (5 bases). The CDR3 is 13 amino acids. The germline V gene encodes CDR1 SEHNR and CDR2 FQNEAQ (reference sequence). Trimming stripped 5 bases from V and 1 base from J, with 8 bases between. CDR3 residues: CASSPTGNTEAFF. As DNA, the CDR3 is TGTGCCAGCAGCCCCACAGGGAACACTGAAGCTTTCTTT.

CDR3 protein: CASSGQTRAFF. For the CDR3, the DNA is TGTGCCAGCAGCGGCCAGACAAGAGCTTTCTTT. The chain carries TRBV7-9 and TRBJ1-1; D ambiguous. Between the trimmed V and J ends, which lost 5 bases and 10 bases, there was a span of 11 bases. From germline, CDR1 is SEHNR and CDR2 FQNEAQ (reference sequence). The CDR3 consists of 11 residues.

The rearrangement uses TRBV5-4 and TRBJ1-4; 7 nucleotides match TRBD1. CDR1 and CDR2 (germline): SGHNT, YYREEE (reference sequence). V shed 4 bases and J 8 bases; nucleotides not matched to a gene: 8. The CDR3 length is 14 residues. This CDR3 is CASSRQGIEEKLFF. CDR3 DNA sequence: TGTGCCAGCAGCAGACAGGGCATCGAAGAAAAACTGTTTTTT.

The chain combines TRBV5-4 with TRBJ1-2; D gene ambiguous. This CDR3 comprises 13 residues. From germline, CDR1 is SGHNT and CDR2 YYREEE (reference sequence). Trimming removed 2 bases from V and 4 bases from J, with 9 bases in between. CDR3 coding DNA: TGTGCCAGCAGCTTACGGGAGCTCTATGGCTACACCTTC. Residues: CASSLRELYGYTF.

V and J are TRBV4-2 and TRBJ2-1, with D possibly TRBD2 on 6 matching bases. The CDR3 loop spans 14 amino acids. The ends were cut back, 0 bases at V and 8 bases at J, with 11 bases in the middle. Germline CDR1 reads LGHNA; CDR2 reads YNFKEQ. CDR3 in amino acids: CASSQEKGGDEQFF. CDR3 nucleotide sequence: TGTGCCAGCAGCCAAGAGAAAGGAGGGGATGAGCAGTTCTTC.

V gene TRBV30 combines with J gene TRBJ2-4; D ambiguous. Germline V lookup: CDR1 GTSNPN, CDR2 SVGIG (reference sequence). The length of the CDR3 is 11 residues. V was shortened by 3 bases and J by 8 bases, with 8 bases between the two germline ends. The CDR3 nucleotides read TGTGCCTGGAGCGCCGTAGACATTCAGTACTTC. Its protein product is CAWSAVDIQYF. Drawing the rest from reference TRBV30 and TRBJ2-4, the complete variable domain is SQTIHQWPATLVQPVGSPLSLECTVEGTSNPNLYWYRQAAGRGLQLLFYSVGIGQISSEVPQNLSASRPQDRQFILSSKKLLLSDSGFYLCAWSAVDIQYFGAGTRLSVL.

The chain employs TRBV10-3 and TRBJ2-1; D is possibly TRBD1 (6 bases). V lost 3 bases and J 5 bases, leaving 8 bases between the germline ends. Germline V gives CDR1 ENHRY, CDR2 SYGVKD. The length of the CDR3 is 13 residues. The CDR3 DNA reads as TGTGCCATCAGTGATAAGGGGGACAATGAGCAGTTCTTC. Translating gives CAISDKGDNEQFF.

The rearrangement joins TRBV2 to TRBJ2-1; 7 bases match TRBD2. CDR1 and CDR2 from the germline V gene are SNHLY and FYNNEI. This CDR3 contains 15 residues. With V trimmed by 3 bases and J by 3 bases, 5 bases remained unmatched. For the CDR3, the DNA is TGTGCCAGCAGTGAGCTGGCGGGAGACTACAATGAGCAGTTCTTC. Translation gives CASSELAGDYNEQFF.

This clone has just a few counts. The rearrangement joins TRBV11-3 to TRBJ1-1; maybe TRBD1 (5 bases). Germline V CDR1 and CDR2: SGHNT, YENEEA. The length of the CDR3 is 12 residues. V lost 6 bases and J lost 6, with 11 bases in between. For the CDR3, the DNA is TGTGCCAGCAGACTCGGGGGTCCTGAAGCTTTCTTT. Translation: CASRLGGPEAFF.